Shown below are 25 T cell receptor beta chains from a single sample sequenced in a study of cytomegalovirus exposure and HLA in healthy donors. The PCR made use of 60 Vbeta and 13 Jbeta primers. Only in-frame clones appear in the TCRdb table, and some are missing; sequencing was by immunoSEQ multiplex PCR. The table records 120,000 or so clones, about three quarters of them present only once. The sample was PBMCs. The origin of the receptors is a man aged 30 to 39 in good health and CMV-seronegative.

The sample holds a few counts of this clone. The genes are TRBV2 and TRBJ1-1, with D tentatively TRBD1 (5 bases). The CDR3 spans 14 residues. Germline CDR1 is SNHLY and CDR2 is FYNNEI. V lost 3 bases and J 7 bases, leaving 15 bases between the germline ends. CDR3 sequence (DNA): TGTGCCAGCAGTGACGCCGCGACAGCGATTGAAGCTTTCTTT. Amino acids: CASSDAATAIEAFF.

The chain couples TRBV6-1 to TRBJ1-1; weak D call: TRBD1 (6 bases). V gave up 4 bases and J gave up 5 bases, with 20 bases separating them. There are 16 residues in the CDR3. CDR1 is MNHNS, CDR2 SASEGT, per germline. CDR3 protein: CASSVRLGGGWTEAFF. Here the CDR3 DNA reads TGTGCCAGCAGTGTACGATTAGGGGGGGGATGGACTGAAGCTTTCTTT.

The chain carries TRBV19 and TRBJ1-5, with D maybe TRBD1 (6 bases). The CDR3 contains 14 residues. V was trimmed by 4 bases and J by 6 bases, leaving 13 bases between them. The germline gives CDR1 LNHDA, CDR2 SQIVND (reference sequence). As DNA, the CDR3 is TGTGCCAGTAGTAAAGGGGGAGTGAGTCAGCCCCAGCATTTT. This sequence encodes CASSKGGVSQPQHF.

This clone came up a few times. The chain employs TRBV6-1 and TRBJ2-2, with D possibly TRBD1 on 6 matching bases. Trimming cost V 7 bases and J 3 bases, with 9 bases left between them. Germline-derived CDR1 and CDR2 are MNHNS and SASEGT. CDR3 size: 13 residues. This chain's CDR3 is CASKQGDTGELFF. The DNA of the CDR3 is TGTGCCAGCAAACAGGGAGACACCGGGGAGCTGTTTTTT.

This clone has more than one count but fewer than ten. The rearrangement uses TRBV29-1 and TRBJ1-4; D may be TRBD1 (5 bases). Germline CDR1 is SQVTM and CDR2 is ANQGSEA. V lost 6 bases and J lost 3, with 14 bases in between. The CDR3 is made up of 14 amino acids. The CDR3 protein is CSVAKTEPNEKLFF. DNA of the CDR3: TGCAGCGTGGCTAAGACAGAGCCTAATGAAAAACTGTTTTTT.

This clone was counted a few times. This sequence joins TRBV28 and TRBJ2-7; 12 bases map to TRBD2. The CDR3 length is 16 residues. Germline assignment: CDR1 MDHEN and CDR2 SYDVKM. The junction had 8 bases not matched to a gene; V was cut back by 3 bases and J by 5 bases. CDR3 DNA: TGTGCCAGCAGTTTCCTAACTAGCGGGAGGAGGAACGAGCAGTACTTC. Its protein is CASSFLTSGRRNEQYF. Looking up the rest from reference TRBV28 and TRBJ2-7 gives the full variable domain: DVKVTQSSRYLVKRTGEKVFLECVQDMDHENMFWYRQDPGLGLRLIYFSYDVKMKEKGDIPEGYSVSREKKERFSLILESASTNQTSMYLCASSFLTSGRRNEQYFGPGTRLTVT.

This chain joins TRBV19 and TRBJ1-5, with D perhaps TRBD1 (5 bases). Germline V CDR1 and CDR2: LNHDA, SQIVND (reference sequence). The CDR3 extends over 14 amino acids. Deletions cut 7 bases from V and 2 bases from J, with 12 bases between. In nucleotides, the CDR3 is TGTGCCAGTAATATGGGGCAGGGCAATCAGCCCCAGCATTTT. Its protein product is CASNMGQGNQPQHF.

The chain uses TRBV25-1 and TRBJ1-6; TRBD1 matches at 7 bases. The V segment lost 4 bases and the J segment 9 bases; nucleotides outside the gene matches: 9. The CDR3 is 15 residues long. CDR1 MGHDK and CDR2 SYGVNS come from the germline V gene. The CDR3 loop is CASSGTRGQSSPLHF. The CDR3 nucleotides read TGTGCCAGCAGTGGCACGAGGGGGCAGAGTTCACCCCTCCACTTT.

The CDR3 DNA is TGTGCCACCAGCAGAGTGGGGGCACCTCAATACGAGCAGTACTTC. This gives the protein CATSRVGAPQYEQYF. This rearrangement joins TRBV15 to TRBJ2-7; TRBD1 might be the D (6 bases). Trimming removed 1 base from V and 4 bases from J, with 14 bases in between. The germline V gene encodes CDR1 LNHNV and CDR2 YYDKDF (reference sequence). The CDR3 sequence is 15 residues long.

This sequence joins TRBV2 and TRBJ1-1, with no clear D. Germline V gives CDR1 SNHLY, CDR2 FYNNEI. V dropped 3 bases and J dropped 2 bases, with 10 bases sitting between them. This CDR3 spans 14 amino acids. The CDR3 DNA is TGTGCCAGCAGTGACTTACAGACAAACACTGAAGCTTTCTTT. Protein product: CASSDLQTNTEAFF.

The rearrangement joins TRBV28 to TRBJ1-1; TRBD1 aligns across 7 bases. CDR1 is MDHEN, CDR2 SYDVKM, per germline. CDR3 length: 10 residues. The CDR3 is CKGANTEAFF. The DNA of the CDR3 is TGTAAGGGGGCCAACACTGAAGCTTTCTTT.

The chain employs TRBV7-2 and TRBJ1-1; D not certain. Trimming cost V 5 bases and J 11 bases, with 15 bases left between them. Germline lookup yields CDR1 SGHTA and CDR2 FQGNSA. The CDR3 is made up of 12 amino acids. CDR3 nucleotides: TGTGCCAGCAGCCGCTTCGACGGGGTGGCTTTCTTT. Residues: CASSRFDGVAFF.

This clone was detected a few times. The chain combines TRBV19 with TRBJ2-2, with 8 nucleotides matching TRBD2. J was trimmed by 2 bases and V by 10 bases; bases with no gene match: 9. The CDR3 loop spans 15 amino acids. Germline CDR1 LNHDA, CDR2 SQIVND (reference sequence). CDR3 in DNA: TGTGCCACCTACGCTGGACTAGCAAACACCGGGGAGCTGTTTTTT. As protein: CATYAGLANTGELFF. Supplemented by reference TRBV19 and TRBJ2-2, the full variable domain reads DGGITQSPKYLFRKEGQNVTLSCEQNLNHDAMYWYRQDPGQGLRLIYYSQIVNDFQKGDIAEGYSVSREKKESFPLTVTSAQKNPTAFYLCATYAGLANTGELFFGEGSRLTVL.

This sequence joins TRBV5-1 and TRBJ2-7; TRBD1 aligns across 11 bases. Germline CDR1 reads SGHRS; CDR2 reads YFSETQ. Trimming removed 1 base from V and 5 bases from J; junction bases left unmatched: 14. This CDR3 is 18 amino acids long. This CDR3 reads CASSLHSPGQGAWNEQYF. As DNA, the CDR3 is TGCGCCAGCAGCTTGCATAGCCCTGGACAGGGGGCCTGGAACGAGCAGTACTTC.

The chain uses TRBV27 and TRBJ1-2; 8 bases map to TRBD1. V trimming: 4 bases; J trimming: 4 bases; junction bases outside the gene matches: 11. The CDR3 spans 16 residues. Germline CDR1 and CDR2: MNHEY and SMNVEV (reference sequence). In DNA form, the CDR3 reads TGTGCCAGCAGTTGGTCGGCCTTGGGACAGGTCTATGGCTACACCTTC. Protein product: CASSWSALGQVYGYTF.

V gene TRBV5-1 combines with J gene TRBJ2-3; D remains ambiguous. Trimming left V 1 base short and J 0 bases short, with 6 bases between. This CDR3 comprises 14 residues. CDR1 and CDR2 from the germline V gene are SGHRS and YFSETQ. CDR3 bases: TGCGCCAGCAGCTTGCAAGCTAGCACAGATACGCAGTATTTT. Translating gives CASSLQASTDTQYF.

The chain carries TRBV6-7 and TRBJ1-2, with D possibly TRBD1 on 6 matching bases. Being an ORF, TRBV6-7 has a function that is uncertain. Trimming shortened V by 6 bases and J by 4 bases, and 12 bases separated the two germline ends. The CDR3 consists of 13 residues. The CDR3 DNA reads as TGTGCCAGCAGAACGGACAGCTTCTATGGCTACACCTTC. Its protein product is CASRTDSFYGYTF.

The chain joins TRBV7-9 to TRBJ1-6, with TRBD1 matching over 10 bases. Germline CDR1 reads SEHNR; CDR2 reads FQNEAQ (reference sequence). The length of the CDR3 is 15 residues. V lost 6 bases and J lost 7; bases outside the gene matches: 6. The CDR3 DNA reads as TGTGCCAGCAGTATTGAGGGACAGGGGAATTCACCCCTCCACTTT. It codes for CASSIEGQGNSPLHF.

The CDR3 nucleotides read TGTGCCATCAGTGGTTGGGGACTAGCGGGAGTCACCGGGGAGCTGTTTTTT. Protein: CAISGWGLAGVTGELFF. This chain uses TRBV10-3 with TRBJ2-2, with 14 bases aligning to TRBD2. This CDR3 comprises 17 residues. CDR1 and CDR2 from the germline V gene are ENHRY and SYGVKD. Trimming at V came to 4 bases and at J to 4 bases, leaving 5 bases not matched to a gene.

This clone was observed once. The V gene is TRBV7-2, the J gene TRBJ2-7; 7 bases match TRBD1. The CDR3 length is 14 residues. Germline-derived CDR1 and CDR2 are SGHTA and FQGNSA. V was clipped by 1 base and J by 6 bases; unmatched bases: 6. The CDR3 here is CASSLDRGVGEQYF. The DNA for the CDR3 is TGTGCCAGCAGCTTAGACAGGGGTGTGGGCGAGCAGTACTTC.

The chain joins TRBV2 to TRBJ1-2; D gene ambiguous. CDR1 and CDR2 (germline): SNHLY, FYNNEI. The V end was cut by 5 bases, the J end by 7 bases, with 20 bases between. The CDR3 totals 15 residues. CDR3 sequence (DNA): TGTGCCAGCAGTAACGTCAGCCCCAGCGTCTCTGGCTACACCTTC. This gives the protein CASSNVSPSVSGYTF.

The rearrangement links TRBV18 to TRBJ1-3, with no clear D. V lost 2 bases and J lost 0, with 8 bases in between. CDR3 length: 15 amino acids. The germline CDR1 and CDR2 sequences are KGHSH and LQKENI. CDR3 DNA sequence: TGTGCCAGCTCACCAGAGGCAAGCTCTGGAAACACCATATATTTT. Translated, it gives CASSPEASSGNTIYF.

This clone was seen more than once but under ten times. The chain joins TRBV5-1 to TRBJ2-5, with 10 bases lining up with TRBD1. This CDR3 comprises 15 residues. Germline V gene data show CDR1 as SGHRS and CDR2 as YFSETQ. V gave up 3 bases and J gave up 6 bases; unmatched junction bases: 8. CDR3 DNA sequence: TGCGCCAGCAGCTCTGGGGGGACAGGGGAACAGACCCAGTACTTC. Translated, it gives CASSSGGTGEQTQYF.

The CDR3 reads CASSILGVSNTEAFF. CDR3 nucleotide sequence: TGTGCCAGTAGTATACTAGGCGTTTCGAACACTGAAGCTTTCTTT. This chain joins TRBV19 and TRBJ1-1; D unclear. Trimming pared 2 bases from V and 1 base from J, leaving 11 bases between. The CDR3 length is 15 residues. CDR1 LNHDA and CDR2 SQIVND come from the germline V gene (reference sequence).

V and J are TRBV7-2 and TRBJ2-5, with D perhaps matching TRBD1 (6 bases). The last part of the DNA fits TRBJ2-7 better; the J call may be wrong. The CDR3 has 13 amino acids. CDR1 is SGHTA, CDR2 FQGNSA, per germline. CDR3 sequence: CASSFRDTYEQYF. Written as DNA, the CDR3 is TGTGCCAGCAGCTTCCGGGACACCTACGAGCAGTACTTC.